This TCR beta chain was obtained from a study of glioma-infiltrating T cells. This clonotype has more than one count but fewer than ten. Amplification of TCR alpha and beta CDR3 regions from RNA used iRepertoire nested multiplex PCR. TCRdb passed the multiplex PCR reads through MiXCR, listing each CDR3 protein once. The sample records more than 350,000 distinct CDR3 sequences, less than 50% being singletons. The receptor was isolated from a human donor with low-grade glioma or glioblastoma, undergoing nonglioma brain surgery, or in good health (not recorded which). The specimen was glioma tissue, nonneoplastic brain tissue, or PBMCs (not recorded which).

CDR3: CASTITPGAVNNEQFF. The CDR3 DNA reads as TGTGCCAGCACCATAACGCCGGGAGCCGTTAACAATGAGCAGTTCTTC. V usage is TRBV6-2 or TRBV6-3 and J usage is TRBJ2-1; tentative D call: TRBD2 (6 bases). V shed 7 bases and J shed 5 bases, with 21 bases lying between them. Germline CDR1 and CDR2: MNHEY and SVGEGT. This CDR3 region has 16 residues.